Listed below are T cell receptor beta chains from one sample, sequenced in a study of OX40 agonist ivuxolimab in advanced cancers. Clones were sequenced by immunoSEQ multiplex PCR, and TCRdb holds only the in-frame ones, with some missing. This sample has about 68,000 clones, with more than 70% found just once. Sample: CD4+ or CD8+ T cells sorted from blood, taken in a trial of the OX40 agonist ivuxolimab. These TCRs come from an adult with an advanced solid tumor such as melanoma, head and neck, liver or kidney cancer. Each CDR3 is given with its conserved first and last residue. Each record gives: V gene, D gene, clone size, J gene, CDR3 protein, CDR3 DNA. D genes are given only for firm matches. Clone size is given for some rows only: seen once, a few or many times, or a class if the clone is expanded.

TRBV5-4,NA,NA,TRBJ1-4,CASSLGGAPDEKLFF,TGTGCCAGCAGCTTGGGTGGGGCGCCGGATGAAAAACTGTTTTTT
TRBV29-1,NA,NA,TRBJ1-1,CSVSLNAEAFF,TGCAGCGTTTCCTTAAACGCTGAAGCTTTCTTT
TRBV19,NA,once,TRBJ1-6,CASSTLTGSPLHF,TGTGCCAGTAGTACATTGACAGGTTCACCCCTCCACTTT
TRBV7-2,NA,NA,TRBJ2-7,CASSRFYEQYF,TGTGCCAGCAGCCGCTTTTACGAGCAGTACTTC
TRBV7-2,NA,NA,TRBJ2-2,CASSWRGLSGELFF,TGTGCCAGCAGCTGGAGAGGGTTATCCGGGGAGCTGTTTTTT
TRBV19,TRBD1,NA,TRBJ2-1,CASSIIETGGGEQFF,TGTGCCAGTAGTATAATTGAGACAGGGGGCGGAGAGCAGTTCTTC
TRBV7-9,NA,NA,TRBJ1-5,CASSPDSGWDQPQHF,TGTGCCAGCAGCCCTGACTCCGGGTGGGATCAGCCCCAGCATTTT
TRBV10-3,TRBD1,NA,TRBJ2-7,CAIRTDRDYEQYF,TGTGCCATCAGAACGGACAGGGACTACGAGCAGTACTTC
TRBV5-1,TRBD1,once,TRBJ1-1,CASSSRGQRTEAFF,TGCGCCAGCAGCTCAAGGGGGCAACGAACTGAAGCTTTCTTT
TRBV5-4,TRBD1,NA,TRBJ1-4,CASSQGTGTDEKLFF,TGTGCCAGCAGCCAGGGCACCGGGACAGATGAAAAACTGTTTTTT
TRBV19,NA,NA,TRBJ1-5,CASSLSGSQPQHF,TGTGCCAGTAGTCTTTCAGGAAGCCAGCCCCAGCATTTT
TRBV6-5,NA,NA,TRBJ1-4,CASRKGRSNEKLFF,TGTGCCAGCAGGAAAGGAAGGTCTAATGAAAAACTGTTTTTT
TRBV4-1,TRBD1,few,TRBJ2-1,CASSQLQGALDNEQFF,TGCGCCAGCAGCCAATTACAGGGGGCCCTTGACAATGAGCAGTTCTTC
TRBV7-8,NA,NA,TRBJ1-2,CASSLVGGVDGYTF,TGTGCCAGCAGCTTAGTAGGAGGGGTTGACGGCTACACCTTC
TRBV5-1,NA,NA,TRBJ2-1,CASSLDGTYNEQFF,TGCGCCAGCAGCTTAGACGGGACCTACAATGAGCAGTTCTTC
TRBV6-5,NA,NA,TRBJ1-2,CASSPTGANYGYTF,TGTGCCAGCAGCCCGACAGGAGCGAACTATGGCTACACCTTC
TRBV7-2,NA,NA,TRBJ2-2,CASSLDSNPTGELFF,TGTGCCAGCAGCTTGGACTCAAACCCAACCGGGGAGCTGTTTTTT
TRBV27,TRBD1,few,TRBJ2-3,CASRDSGTDTQYF,TGTGCCAGCCGGGACAGCGGCACAGATACGCAGTATTTT
TRBV11-3,TRBD1,NA,TRBJ1-1,CASSFDRENTEAFF,TGTGCCAGCAGCTTTGACAGGGAGAACACTGAAGCTTTCTTT
TRBV9,NA,NA,TRBJ2-3,CASSVRASTDTQYF,TGTGCCAGCAGCGTCAGGGCTAGCACAGATACGCAGTATTTT
TRBV27,NA,once,TRBJ2-5,CASRAGSTGTQYF,TGTGCCAGCAGAGCCGGGAGCACAGGGACCCAGTACTTC
TRBV4-3,NA,NA,TRBJ1-1,CASSQENMNTEAFF,TGCGCCAGCAGCCAAGAAAACATGAACACTGAAGCTTTCTTT
TRBV7-2,NA,NA,TRBJ1-1,CASSPLPRVGEAFF,TGTGCCAGCAGCCCTCTCCCAAGGGTGGGCGAAGCTTTCTTT
TRBV6-6,NA,NA,TRBJ1-1,CASLRGRNTEAFF,TGTGCCAGCCTACGGGGGAGGAACACTGAAGCTTTCTTT
TRBV6-6,NA,NA,TRBJ1-2,CASSFVGRDGYTF,TGTGCCAGCAGTTTCGTAGGTCGGGATGGCTACACCTTC
TRBV2,NA,NA,TRBJ1-4,CASKSLPDEKLFF,TGTGCCAGCAAAAGTCTACCCGATGAAAAACTGTTTTTT
TRBV7-9,NA,NA,TRBJ1-4,CASSLTSSVLEKLFF,TGTGCCAGCAGCTTAACCTCCAGTGTTCTTGAAAAACTGTTTTTT
TRBV27,NA,few,TRBJ2-7,CASSPRGTYEQYF,TGTGCCAGCAGTCCAAGGGGTACCTACGAGCAGTACTTC
TRBV6-6,NA,NA,TRBJ1-4,CASSDLGRANEKLFF,TGTGCCAGCAGTGACCTAGGGCGAGCTAATGAAAAACTGTTTTTT
TRBV5-1,NA,NA,TRBJ1-4,CASSRTAATNEKLFF,TGCGCCAGCAGCCGGACGGCAGCAACTAATGAAAAACTGTTTTTT
TRBV2,TRBD1,NA,TRBJ1-2,CASRPGTATPNYGYTF,TGTGCCAGCAGGCCCGGGACAGCAACTCCTAACTATGGCTACACCTTC
TRBV18,TRBD1,NA,TRBJ1-1,CASSPLGQGAEAFF,TGTGCCAGCTCACCTCTGGGACAGGGGGCTGAAGCTTTCTTT
TRBV7-9,NA,NA,TRBJ1-2,CASSLLGQSYGYTF,TGTGCCAGCAGCTTACTAGGGCAGTCATATGGCTACACCTTC
TRBV6-5,NA,NA,TRBJ1-2,CASSYDGTNYGYTF,TGTGCCAGCAGTTACGACGGTACTAACTATGGCTACACCTTC
TRBV10-3,TRBD1,NA,TRBJ2-3,CAIKGAEDTQYF,TGTGCCATCAAGGGGGCTGAAGATACGCAGTATTTT